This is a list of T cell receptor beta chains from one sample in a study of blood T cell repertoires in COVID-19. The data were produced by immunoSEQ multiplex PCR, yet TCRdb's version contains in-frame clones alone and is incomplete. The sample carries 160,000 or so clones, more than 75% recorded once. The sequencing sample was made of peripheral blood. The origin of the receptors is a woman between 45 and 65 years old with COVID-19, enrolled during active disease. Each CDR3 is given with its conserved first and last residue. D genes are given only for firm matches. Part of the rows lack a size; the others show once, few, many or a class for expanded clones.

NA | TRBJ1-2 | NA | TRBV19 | CASSIVRDYGYTF | TGTGCCAGTAGTATTGTGCGGGACTATGGCTACACCTTC
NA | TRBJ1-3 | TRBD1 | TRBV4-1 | CASSSRQGAIGSGNTIYF | TGCGCCAGCAGCTCGAGACAGGGTGCTATTGGCTCTGGAAACACCATATATTTT
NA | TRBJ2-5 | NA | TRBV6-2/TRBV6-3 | CASSPLKETQYF | TGTGCCAGCAGCCCCCTAAAAGAGACCCAGTACTTC
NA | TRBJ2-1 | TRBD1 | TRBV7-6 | CASSLRQGGISYNEQFF | TGTGCCAGCAGCCTCCGACAAGGGGGCATCTCCTACAATGAGCAGTTCTTC
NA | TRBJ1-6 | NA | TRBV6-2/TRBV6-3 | CASSSRQLLYNSPLHF | TGTGCCAGCAGCTCCAGACAGCTCCTTTATAATTCACCCCTCCACTTT
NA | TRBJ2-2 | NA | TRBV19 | CASSIVGGTNTGELFF | TGTGCCAGTAGTATCGTGGGGGGAACGAACACCGGGGAGCTGTTTTTT
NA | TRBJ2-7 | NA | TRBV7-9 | CASSSTGGARAEQYF | TGTGCCAGCTCCTCTACAGGCGGGGCGAGGGCCGAGCAGTACTTC
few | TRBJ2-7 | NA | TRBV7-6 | CASSLGDGATTYEQYF | TGTGCCAGCAGCTTAGGCGATGGGGCAACTACCTACGAGCAGTACTTC
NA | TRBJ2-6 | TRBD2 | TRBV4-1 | CASSQDLGGGSGANVLTF | TGCGCCAGCAGCCAAGATCTGGGGGGGGGCTCTGGGGCCAACGTCCTGACTTTC
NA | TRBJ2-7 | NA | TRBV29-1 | CSVEVSGEQYF | TGCAGCGTTGAAGTCTCGGGGGAGCAGTACTTC
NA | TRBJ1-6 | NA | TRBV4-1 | CASSPPLEGSPLHF | TGCGCCAGCAGCCCCCCGCTGGAGGGTTCACCCCTCCACTTT
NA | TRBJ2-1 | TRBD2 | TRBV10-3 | CAISLASGGTGGEQFF | TGTGCCATCAGTCTGGCTAGCGGGGGGACCGGGGGTGAGCAGTTCTTC
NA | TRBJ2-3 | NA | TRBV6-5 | CASSRTSSTDTQYF | TGTGCCAGCAGTCGAACTAGCAGCACAGATACGCAGTATTTT
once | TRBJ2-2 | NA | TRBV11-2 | CASSPSNTGELFF | TGTGCCAGCAGCCCATCGAACACCGGGGAGCTGTTTTTT
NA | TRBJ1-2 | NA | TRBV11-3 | CASSFQGTAGYTF | TGTGCCAGCAGCTTTCAGGGGACGGCTGGCTACACCTTC
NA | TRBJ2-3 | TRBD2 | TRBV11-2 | CASSQRGAADTQYF | TGTGCCAGCAGCCAGCGGGGGGCGGCAGATACGCAGTATTTT
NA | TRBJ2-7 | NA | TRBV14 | CASSTTTSYEQYF | TGTGCCAGCAGCACGACAACCTCCTACGAGCAGTACTTC
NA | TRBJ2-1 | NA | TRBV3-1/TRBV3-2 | CASGVPGLRLFF | TGTGCCAGCGGTGTTCCGGGACTGAGACTGTTCTTC
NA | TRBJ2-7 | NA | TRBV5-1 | CASKVSQGEYYEQYF | TGCGCCAGCAAGGTCTCCCAGGGTGAATACTACGAGCAGTACTTC